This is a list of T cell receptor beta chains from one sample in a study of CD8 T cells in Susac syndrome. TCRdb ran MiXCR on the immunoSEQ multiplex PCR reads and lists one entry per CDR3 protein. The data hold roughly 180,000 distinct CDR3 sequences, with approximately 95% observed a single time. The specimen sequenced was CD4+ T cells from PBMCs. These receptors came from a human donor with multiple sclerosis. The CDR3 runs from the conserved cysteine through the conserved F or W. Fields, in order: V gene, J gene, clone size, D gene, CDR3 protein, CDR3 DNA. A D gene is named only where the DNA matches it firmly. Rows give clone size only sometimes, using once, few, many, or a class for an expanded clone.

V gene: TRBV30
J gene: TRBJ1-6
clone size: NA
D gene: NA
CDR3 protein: CAWSVGQGWSPLHF
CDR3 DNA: TGTGCCTGGAGTGTAGGGCAGGGGTGGTCACCCCTCCACTTT

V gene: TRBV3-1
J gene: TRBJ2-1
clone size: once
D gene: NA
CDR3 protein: CASSMTEYNEQFF
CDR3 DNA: TGTGCCAGCAGCATGACAGAGTACAATGAGCAGTTCTTC

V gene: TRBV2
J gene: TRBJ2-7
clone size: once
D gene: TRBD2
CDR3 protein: CAISGRSGEQYF
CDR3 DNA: TGTGCCATTAGCGGGAGGTCGGGCGAGCAGTACTTC

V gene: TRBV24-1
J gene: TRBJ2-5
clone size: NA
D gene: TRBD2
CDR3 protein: CATSEPSGTQETQYF
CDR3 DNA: TGTGCCACCAGTGAACCTAGCGGGACCCAAGAGACCCAGTACTTC

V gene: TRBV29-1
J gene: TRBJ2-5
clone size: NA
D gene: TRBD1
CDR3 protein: CSVEDWTGQETQYF
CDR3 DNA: TGCAGCGTTGAAGATTGGACAGGGCAAGAGACCCAGTACTTC

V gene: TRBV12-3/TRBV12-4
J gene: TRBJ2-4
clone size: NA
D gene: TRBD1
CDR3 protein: CASSPRDRGRGGDKNIQYF
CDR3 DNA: TGTGCCAGCAGTCCCCGGGACAGGGGGCGCGGGGGTGACAAAAACATTCAGTACTTC

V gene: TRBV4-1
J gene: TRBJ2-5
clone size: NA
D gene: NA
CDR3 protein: CASSQDGRAGIETQYF
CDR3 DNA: TGCGCCAGCAGCCAAGACGGGCGGGCTGGGATAGAGACCCAGTACTTC

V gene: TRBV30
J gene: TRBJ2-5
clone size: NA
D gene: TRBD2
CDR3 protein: CAGSSGTSGTQYF
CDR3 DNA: TGTGCCGGGTCTAGCGGGACCTCCGGGACCCAGTACTTC

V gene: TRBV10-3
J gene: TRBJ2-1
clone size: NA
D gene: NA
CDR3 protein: CAISDQRGYNEQFF
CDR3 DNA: TGTGCCATCAGTGACCAGCGAGGTTACAATGAGCAGTTCTTC

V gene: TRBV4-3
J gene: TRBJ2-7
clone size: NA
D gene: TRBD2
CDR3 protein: CASSQEGTSGNYEQYF
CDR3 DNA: TGCGCCAGCAGCCAAGAGGGGACTAGCGGGAACTACGAGCAGTACTTC

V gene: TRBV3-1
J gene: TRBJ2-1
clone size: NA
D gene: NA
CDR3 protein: CASSQQGEQFF
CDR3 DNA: TGTGCCAGCAGCCAACAGGGGGAGCAGTTCTTC

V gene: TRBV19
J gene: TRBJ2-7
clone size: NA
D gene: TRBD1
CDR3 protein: CASSLDRASYEQYF
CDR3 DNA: TGTGCCAGTAGTCTCGACAGGGCCTCCTACGAGCAGTACTTC

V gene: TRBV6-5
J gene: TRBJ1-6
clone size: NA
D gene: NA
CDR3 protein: CASTPSTMGRSPLHF
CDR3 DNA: TGTGCCAGCACACCATCGACAATGGGCCGATCACCCCTCCACTTT